The 18 T cell receptor beta chains in this list originate from one sample, sequenced in a study of T cells in tuberculosis. Cells were sorted from thawed PBMC rested overnight and stained with GMM-loaded CD1B tetramer, viability dye and anti-CD3. C32 glucose monomycolate from Rhodococcus equi was loaded onto the CD1B tetramers. Measured with immunoSEQ multiplex PCR; TCRdb has only the in-frame clones, and not every one. Of about 58,000 clones in the sample, around 90% were seen once. The specimen sequenced was CD1b-GMM tetramer-negative cells sorted from PBMCs. These receptors were collected from an adult woman with latent tuberculosis.

The rearrangement joins TRBV11-2 to TRBJ2-7; maybe TRBD2 (6 bases). Trimming took off 5 bases at V and 6 bases at J, with 11 bases between the two ends. Germline values: CDR1 SGHAT, CDR2 FQNNGV. The CDR3 totals 12 residues. The CDR3 DNA reads as TGTGCCAGCAGCCCGGGCGGGGTCGAGCAGTACTTC. It yields the protein CASSPGGVEQYF.

The chain uses TRBV6-1 and TRBJ1-2; 8 bases line up with TRBD1. Per the germline V gene, CDR1 is MNHNS and CDR2 is SASEGT. V lost 1 base, J lost 3 bases, and 4 bases stayed unmatched. The CDR3 has 15 amino acids. CDR3 coding DNA: TGTGCCAGCAGTGAAGGACAGGGGCCGTACTATGGCTACACCTTC. It encodes CASSEGQGPYYGYTF.

V is TRBV5-1 and J is TRBJ1-2; D not certain. The CDR3 length is 15 residues. The germline gives CDR1 SGHRS, CDR2 YFSETQ. Trimming cost V 4 bases and J 6 bases, with 19 bases left between them. CDR3 amino acids: CASSPLVRVGNGYTF. In DNA form, the CDR3 reads TGCGCCAGCAGCCCCTTGGTGCGGGTAGGGAATGGCTACACCTTC.

Turning to this clone: Other DNA sequences in this sample translate to the same CDR3. The CDR3 reads CASSLSPGTPSNQPQHF. CDR3 DNA sequence: TGTGCCAGCAGCTTAAGTCCAGGGACACCTAGCAATCAGCCCCAGCATTTT. V gene TRBV7-9 combines with J gene TRBJ1-5; D may be TRBD1 (6 bases). V lost 2 bases and J 0 bases, leaving 14 bases between the germline ends. The CDR3 is made up of 17 amino acids. Germline V gene sequence: CDR1 SEHNR, CDR2 FQNEAQ (reference sequence).

This clone was picked up one time. The rearrangement joins TRBV7-8 to TRBJ2-2; D is uncertain. CDR1 and CDR2 from the germline V gene are SGHVS and FQNEAQ. V was trimmed by 0 bases and J by 0 bases, leaving 11 bases between them. This CDR3 has 17 amino acids. The CDR3 sequence: CASSLAQAYTNTGELFF. In DNA, the CDR3 is TGTGCCAGCAGCTTAGCGCAGGCCTACACGAACACCGGGGAGCTGTTTTTT.

The chain employs TRBV11-2 and TRBJ2-1; 13 bases fit TRBD2. V dropped 3 bases and J dropped 9; count of bases not matched to a gene: 8. The CDR3 covers 16 residues. Germline CDR1 SGHAT, CDR2 FQNNGV. CDR3 loop: CASSFTSGGASGEQFF. DNA of the CDR3: TGTGCCAGCAGCTTTACTAGCGGGGGGGCCTCGGGTGAGCAGTTCTTC.

The CDR3 here is CASSEGGTGGMNTEAFF. CDR3 bases: TGTGCCAGCAGCGAGGGGGGGACAGGGGGAATGAACACTGAAGCTTTCTTT. The chain carries TRBV9 and TRBJ1-1, with TRBD1 identical over 11 bases. CDR1 and CDR2 from the germline V gene are SGDLS and YYNGEE. Trimming at V came to 3 bases and at J to 0 bases, leaving 7 bases not matched to a gene. This CDR3 contains 17 residues.

The chain combines TRBV5-1 with TRBJ1-2, with a weak D call TRBD1 (6 bases). The CDR3 spans 18 residues. The V gene lost 0 bases and the J gene lost 0 bases, with 18 bases spanning the gap. Germline V gene data show CDR1 as SGHRS and CDR2 as YFSETQ. The CDR3 region is CASSLAFDWGPTNYGYTF. Here the CDR3 DNA reads TGCGCCAGCAGCTTGGCGTTCGACTGGGGGCCCACTAACTATGGCTACACCTTC.

This chain uses TRBV7-9 with TRBJ2-2; 12 bases are a match to TRBD2. CDR1 and CDR2 from the germline V gene are SEHNR and FQNEAQ (reference sequence). The CDR3 runs to 17 residues. V was clipped by 2 bases and J by 1 base; unmatched bases: 2. CDR3 DNA sequence: TGTGCCAGCAGCTTATTGGGACTAGCGGGGAACACCGGGGAGCTGTTTTTT. Translated: CASSLLGLAGNTGELFF. Supplemented by reference TRBV7-9 and TRBJ2-2, the full variable domain reads DTGVSQNPRHKITKRGQNVTFRCDPISEHNRLYWYRQTLGQGPEFLTYFQNEAQLEKSRLLSDRFSAERPKGSFSTLEIQRTEQGDSAMYLCASSLLGLAGNTGELFFGEGSRLTVL.

The chain links TRBV5-5 to TRBJ2-3; 7 nucleotides match TRBD1. The CDR3 is 14 residues long. Germline V gene data show CDR1 as SGHKS and CDR2 as YYEKEE (reference sequence). V dropped 5 bases and J dropped 4; count of bases not matched to a gene: 7. CDR3 amino acids: CASRPGQLPDTQYF. The CDR3 DNA is TGTGCCAGCAGACCGGGACAGCTCCCAGATACGCAGTATTTT.

This clone showed up just once. The V gene is TRBV18, the J gene TRBJ2-1; 8 bases match TRBD1. V lost 3 bases to trimming and J lost 8 bases; unmatched junction nucleotides: 6. The CDR3 consists of 14 residues. The germline V gene encodes CDR1 KGHSH and CDR2 LQKENI. The CDR3 bases are TGTGCCAGCTCACCGCGGACAGGGATCGATGAGCAGTTCTTC. Translating gives CASSPRTGIDEQFF.

V usage is TRBV30 and J usage is TRBJ1-2; perhaps TRBD1 as D (5 bases). V dropped 4 bases and J dropped 8 bases, with 17 bases sitting between them. CDR3 length: 13 amino acids. CDR1 GTSNPN and CDR2 SVGIG come from the germline V gene (reference sequence). The DNA for the CDR3 is TGTGCCTGGAAACGAGAAGGGGCCGGGGGCTACACCTTC. Translated: CAWKREGAGGYTF. The variable domain in full, completed from reference TRBV30 and TRBJ1-2, reads SQTIHQWPATLVQPVGSPLSLECTVEGTSNPNLYWYRQAAGRGLQLLFYSVGIGQISSEVPQNLSASRPQDRQFILSSKKLLLSDSGFYLCAWKREGAGGYTFGSGTRLTVV.

CDR3 in DNA: TGTGCCAGCAGCCCCCGTGGGGAGCGGGGGGCCTACGAGCAGTACTTC. Translation gives CASSPRGERGAYEQYF. The chain links TRBV13 to TRBJ2-7, with 9 nucleotides matching TRBD2. The V and J ends lost 5 bases and 2 bases, in that order; junction bases with no gene match: 10. The CDR3 is 16 amino acids. Germline CDR1 reads PRHDT; CDR2 reads FYEKMQ (reference sequence).

The gene calls are TRBV7-3 and TRBJ2-5; 12 bases agree with TRBD2. The V gene's germline CDR1 is SGHTA and CDR2 FQGTGA. The CDR3 totals 15 residues. The J segment lost 4 bases and the V segment lost 6 bases, leaving 6 bases of the junction unmatched. CDR3 nucleotide sequence: TGTGCCAGCAGTCCCGCTAGCGGGGGGGGAGAGACCCAGTACTTC. Translated: CASSPASGGGETQYF.

V gene TRBV6-1 combines with J gene TRBJ2-7; possible D gene TRBD2, 7 bases. This CDR3 region has 15 residues. Germline CDR1 reads MNHNS; CDR2 reads SASEGT. The V end was cut by 6 bases, the J end by 4 bases, with 19 bases between. The CDR3 here is CASSGEGGVGYEQYF. The CDR3 DNA reads as TGTGCCAGCAGCGGGGAGGGGGGGGTTGGTTACGAGCAGTACTTC.

The CDR3 region has the DNA TGTGCCTGGAGTGTAGGCGAGGGCGAGCAGTACTTC. Its protein is CAWSVGEGEQYF. The chain links TRBV30 to TRBJ2-7; the D gene is possibly TRBD2 (5 bases). This CDR3 has 12 amino acids. Looked up from germline, CDR1 is GTSNPN and CDR2 is SVGIG (reference sequence). The V end lost 0 bases, the J end lost 6 bases, and 9 bases lay between the germline ends.

The chain is built from TRBV6-5 and TRBJ1-1, with 10 bases identical to TRBD1. The V gene's germline CDR1 is MNHEY and CDR2 SVGAGI. This CDR3 comprises 13 residues. Losses at the gene ends were 5 bases for V and 4 bases for J; bases not matched to a gene: 1. The CDR3 coding sequence is TGTGCCAGCAGTCGGACAGGGGGCACTGAAGCTTTCTTT. It specifies CASSRTGGTEAFF.

The chain recombines TRBV12-5 with TRBJ1-2; D perhaps matches TRBD1 (5 bases). V shed 1 base and J shed 5 bases, with 11 bases lying between them. This CDR3 has 14 residues. From germline, CDR1 is LGHNT and CDR2 FRNRAP. DNA for the CDR3: TGTGCTAGTGGTTTGGAGGGGCAGTATTATGGCTACACCTTC. Protein product: CASGLEGQYYGYTF.